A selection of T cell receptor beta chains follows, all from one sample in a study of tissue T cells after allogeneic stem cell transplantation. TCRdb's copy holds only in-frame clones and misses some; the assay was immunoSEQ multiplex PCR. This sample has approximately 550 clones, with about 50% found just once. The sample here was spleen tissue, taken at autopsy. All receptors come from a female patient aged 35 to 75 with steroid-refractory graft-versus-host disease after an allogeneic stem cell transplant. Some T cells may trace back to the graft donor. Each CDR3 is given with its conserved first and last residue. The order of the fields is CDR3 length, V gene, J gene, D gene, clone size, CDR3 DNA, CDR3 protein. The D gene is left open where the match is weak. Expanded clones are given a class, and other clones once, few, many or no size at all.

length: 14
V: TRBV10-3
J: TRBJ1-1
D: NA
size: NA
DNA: TGTGCCATCAGTGTGAGCCCCGACCGGGCTGAAGCTTTCTTT
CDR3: CAISVSPDRAEAFF

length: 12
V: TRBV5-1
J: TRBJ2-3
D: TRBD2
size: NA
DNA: TGCGCCAGCAGCGCCAGCGGGAGGGCCGCGTATTTT
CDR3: CASSASGRAAYF

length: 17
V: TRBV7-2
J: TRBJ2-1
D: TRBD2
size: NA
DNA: TGTGCCAGCAGCTTAAACGGACTAGCGGGGGGGCCGGGAGAGCAGTTCTTC
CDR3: CASSLNGLAGGPGEQFF

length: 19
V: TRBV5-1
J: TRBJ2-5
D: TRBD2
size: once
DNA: TGCGCCAGCAGCTCAATACCCCTCTATGGCGGGAGGGCCCAAGAGACCCAGTACTTC
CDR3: CASSSIPLYGGRAQETQYF

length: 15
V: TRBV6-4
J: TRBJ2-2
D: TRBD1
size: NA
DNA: TGTGCCAGCAGTGACGGGACAGGGGGCACCGGGGAGCTGTTTTTT
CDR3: CASSDGTGGTGELFF

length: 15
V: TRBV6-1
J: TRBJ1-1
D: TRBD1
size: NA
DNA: TGTGCCAGCAGTGAAATAGGGGGCGGAGTGGCATGGGCTTTCTTT
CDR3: CASSEIGGGVAWAFF

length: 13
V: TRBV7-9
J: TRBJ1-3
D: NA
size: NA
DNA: TGTGCCAGCGGGATCGTCCATCGAAACACCATATATTTT
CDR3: CASGIVHRNTIYF

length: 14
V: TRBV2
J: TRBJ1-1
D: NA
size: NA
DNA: TGTGCCAGCAGTGTTGGCAGGGGGAACACTGAAGCTTTCTTT
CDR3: CASSVGRGNTEAFF

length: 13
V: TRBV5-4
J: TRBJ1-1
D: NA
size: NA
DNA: TGTGCCAGCAGCTTGCTCGGGACACTTGAAGCTTTCTTT
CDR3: CASSLLGTLEAFF

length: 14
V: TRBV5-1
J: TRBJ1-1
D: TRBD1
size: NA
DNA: TGCGCCAGCAGCGGACAGGGGGCGGGCACTGAAGCTTTCTTT
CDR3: CASSGQGAGTEAFF

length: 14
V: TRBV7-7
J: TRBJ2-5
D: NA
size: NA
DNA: TGTGCTAGCAGCTTAGCGGGACAGTTAGAGACCCAGTACTTC
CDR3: CASSLAGQLETQYF

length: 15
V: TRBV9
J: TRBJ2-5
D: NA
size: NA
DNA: TGTGCCAGCAGCGTAGGGTCCAAGTCTACGGAGACCCAGTACTTC
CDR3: CASSVGSKSTETQYF

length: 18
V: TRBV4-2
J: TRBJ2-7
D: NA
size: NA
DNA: TGTGCCAGCAGCCAAGATCTTTTTTGGGGAGGCTTTAGCTACGAGCAGTACTTC
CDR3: CASSQDLFWGGFSYEQYF

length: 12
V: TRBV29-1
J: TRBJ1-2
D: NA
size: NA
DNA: TGCAGCGTTGGTACCTCCCGGGATGGCTACACCTTC
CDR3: CSVGTSRDGYTF

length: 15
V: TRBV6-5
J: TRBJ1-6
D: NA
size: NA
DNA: TGTGCCAGCAGTTCCACAGGGACGCTCCAGGGACCCCTCCACTTT
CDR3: CASSSTGTLQGPLHF

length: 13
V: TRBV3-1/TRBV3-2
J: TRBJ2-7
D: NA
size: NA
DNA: TGTGCCAGCAGCCAATGGAATCGTTACGAGCAGTACTTC
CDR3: CASSQWNRYEQYF

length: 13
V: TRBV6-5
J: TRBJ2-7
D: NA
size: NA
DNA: TGTGCCAGCAGTTACTCGCGCAGGGTCGAGCAGTACTTC
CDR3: CASSYSRRVEQYF

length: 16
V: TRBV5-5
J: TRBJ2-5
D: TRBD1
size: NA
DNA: TGTGCCAGCAGCTTATTTACAGGGGGCGGTTGGGAGACCCAGTACTTC
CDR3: CASSLFTGGGWETQYF

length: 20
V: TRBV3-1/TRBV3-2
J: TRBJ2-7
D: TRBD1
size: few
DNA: TGTGCCAGCAGCCAAGTTAGCCCGGGACAGGTCCCAGGCCATTCCTACGAGCAGTACTTC
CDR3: CASSQVSPGQVPGHSYEQYF

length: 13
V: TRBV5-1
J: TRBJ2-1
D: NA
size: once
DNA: TGCGCCAGCATAGGGACACCCTACAATGAGCAGTTCTTC
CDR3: CASIGTPYNEQFF

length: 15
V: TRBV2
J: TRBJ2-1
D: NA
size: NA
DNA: TGTGCCAGCCTGAGGGCTAGCCACTCCTACAATGAGCAGTTCTTC
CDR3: CASLRASHSYNEQFF

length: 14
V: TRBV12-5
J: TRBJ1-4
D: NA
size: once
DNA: TGTGCTAGTGGTTTAGGGCAGGGAAAGGAAAAACTGTTTTTT
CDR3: CASGLGQGKEKLFF

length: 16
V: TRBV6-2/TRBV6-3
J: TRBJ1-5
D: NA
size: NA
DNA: TGTGCCAGCAGTCACCGGAGAATGGCGGGCAATCAGCCCCAGCATTTT
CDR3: CASSHRRMAGNQPQHF

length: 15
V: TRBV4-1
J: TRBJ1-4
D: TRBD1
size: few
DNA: TGCGCCAGCAGTTATATACAGGGGCGAGCGGAAAAACTGTTTTTT
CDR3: CASSYIQGRAEKLFF

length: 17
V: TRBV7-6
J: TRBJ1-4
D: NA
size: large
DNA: TGTGCCAGCAGCTTAGGCTCGGGGGGCGCAAATAATGAAAAACTGTTTTTT
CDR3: CASSLGSGGANNEKLFF

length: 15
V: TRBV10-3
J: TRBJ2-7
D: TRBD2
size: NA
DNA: TGTGCCATCAGTAAACTAGCGGGAGGTTCCTACGAGCAGTACTTC
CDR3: CAISKLAGGSYEQYF

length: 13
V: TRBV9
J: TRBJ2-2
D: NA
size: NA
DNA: TGTGCCAGCAGCGTAGGCCCCACCGGGGAGCTGTTTTTT
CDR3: CASSVGPTGELFF

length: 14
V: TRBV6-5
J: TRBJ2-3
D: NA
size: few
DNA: TGTGCCAGCAGGTCCTGGGGGGCCACAGATACGCAGTATTTT
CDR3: CASRSWGATDTQYF

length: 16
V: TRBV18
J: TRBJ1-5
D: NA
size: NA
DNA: TGTGCCAGCTCACCAGTAGGAACGACTAGCAATCAGCCCCAGCATTTT
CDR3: CASSPVGTTSNQPQHF

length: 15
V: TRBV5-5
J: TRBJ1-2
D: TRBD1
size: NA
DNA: TGTGCCAGCAGCCACCAACAGGGGGTTAACTATGGCTACACCTTC
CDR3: CASSHQQGVNYGYTF